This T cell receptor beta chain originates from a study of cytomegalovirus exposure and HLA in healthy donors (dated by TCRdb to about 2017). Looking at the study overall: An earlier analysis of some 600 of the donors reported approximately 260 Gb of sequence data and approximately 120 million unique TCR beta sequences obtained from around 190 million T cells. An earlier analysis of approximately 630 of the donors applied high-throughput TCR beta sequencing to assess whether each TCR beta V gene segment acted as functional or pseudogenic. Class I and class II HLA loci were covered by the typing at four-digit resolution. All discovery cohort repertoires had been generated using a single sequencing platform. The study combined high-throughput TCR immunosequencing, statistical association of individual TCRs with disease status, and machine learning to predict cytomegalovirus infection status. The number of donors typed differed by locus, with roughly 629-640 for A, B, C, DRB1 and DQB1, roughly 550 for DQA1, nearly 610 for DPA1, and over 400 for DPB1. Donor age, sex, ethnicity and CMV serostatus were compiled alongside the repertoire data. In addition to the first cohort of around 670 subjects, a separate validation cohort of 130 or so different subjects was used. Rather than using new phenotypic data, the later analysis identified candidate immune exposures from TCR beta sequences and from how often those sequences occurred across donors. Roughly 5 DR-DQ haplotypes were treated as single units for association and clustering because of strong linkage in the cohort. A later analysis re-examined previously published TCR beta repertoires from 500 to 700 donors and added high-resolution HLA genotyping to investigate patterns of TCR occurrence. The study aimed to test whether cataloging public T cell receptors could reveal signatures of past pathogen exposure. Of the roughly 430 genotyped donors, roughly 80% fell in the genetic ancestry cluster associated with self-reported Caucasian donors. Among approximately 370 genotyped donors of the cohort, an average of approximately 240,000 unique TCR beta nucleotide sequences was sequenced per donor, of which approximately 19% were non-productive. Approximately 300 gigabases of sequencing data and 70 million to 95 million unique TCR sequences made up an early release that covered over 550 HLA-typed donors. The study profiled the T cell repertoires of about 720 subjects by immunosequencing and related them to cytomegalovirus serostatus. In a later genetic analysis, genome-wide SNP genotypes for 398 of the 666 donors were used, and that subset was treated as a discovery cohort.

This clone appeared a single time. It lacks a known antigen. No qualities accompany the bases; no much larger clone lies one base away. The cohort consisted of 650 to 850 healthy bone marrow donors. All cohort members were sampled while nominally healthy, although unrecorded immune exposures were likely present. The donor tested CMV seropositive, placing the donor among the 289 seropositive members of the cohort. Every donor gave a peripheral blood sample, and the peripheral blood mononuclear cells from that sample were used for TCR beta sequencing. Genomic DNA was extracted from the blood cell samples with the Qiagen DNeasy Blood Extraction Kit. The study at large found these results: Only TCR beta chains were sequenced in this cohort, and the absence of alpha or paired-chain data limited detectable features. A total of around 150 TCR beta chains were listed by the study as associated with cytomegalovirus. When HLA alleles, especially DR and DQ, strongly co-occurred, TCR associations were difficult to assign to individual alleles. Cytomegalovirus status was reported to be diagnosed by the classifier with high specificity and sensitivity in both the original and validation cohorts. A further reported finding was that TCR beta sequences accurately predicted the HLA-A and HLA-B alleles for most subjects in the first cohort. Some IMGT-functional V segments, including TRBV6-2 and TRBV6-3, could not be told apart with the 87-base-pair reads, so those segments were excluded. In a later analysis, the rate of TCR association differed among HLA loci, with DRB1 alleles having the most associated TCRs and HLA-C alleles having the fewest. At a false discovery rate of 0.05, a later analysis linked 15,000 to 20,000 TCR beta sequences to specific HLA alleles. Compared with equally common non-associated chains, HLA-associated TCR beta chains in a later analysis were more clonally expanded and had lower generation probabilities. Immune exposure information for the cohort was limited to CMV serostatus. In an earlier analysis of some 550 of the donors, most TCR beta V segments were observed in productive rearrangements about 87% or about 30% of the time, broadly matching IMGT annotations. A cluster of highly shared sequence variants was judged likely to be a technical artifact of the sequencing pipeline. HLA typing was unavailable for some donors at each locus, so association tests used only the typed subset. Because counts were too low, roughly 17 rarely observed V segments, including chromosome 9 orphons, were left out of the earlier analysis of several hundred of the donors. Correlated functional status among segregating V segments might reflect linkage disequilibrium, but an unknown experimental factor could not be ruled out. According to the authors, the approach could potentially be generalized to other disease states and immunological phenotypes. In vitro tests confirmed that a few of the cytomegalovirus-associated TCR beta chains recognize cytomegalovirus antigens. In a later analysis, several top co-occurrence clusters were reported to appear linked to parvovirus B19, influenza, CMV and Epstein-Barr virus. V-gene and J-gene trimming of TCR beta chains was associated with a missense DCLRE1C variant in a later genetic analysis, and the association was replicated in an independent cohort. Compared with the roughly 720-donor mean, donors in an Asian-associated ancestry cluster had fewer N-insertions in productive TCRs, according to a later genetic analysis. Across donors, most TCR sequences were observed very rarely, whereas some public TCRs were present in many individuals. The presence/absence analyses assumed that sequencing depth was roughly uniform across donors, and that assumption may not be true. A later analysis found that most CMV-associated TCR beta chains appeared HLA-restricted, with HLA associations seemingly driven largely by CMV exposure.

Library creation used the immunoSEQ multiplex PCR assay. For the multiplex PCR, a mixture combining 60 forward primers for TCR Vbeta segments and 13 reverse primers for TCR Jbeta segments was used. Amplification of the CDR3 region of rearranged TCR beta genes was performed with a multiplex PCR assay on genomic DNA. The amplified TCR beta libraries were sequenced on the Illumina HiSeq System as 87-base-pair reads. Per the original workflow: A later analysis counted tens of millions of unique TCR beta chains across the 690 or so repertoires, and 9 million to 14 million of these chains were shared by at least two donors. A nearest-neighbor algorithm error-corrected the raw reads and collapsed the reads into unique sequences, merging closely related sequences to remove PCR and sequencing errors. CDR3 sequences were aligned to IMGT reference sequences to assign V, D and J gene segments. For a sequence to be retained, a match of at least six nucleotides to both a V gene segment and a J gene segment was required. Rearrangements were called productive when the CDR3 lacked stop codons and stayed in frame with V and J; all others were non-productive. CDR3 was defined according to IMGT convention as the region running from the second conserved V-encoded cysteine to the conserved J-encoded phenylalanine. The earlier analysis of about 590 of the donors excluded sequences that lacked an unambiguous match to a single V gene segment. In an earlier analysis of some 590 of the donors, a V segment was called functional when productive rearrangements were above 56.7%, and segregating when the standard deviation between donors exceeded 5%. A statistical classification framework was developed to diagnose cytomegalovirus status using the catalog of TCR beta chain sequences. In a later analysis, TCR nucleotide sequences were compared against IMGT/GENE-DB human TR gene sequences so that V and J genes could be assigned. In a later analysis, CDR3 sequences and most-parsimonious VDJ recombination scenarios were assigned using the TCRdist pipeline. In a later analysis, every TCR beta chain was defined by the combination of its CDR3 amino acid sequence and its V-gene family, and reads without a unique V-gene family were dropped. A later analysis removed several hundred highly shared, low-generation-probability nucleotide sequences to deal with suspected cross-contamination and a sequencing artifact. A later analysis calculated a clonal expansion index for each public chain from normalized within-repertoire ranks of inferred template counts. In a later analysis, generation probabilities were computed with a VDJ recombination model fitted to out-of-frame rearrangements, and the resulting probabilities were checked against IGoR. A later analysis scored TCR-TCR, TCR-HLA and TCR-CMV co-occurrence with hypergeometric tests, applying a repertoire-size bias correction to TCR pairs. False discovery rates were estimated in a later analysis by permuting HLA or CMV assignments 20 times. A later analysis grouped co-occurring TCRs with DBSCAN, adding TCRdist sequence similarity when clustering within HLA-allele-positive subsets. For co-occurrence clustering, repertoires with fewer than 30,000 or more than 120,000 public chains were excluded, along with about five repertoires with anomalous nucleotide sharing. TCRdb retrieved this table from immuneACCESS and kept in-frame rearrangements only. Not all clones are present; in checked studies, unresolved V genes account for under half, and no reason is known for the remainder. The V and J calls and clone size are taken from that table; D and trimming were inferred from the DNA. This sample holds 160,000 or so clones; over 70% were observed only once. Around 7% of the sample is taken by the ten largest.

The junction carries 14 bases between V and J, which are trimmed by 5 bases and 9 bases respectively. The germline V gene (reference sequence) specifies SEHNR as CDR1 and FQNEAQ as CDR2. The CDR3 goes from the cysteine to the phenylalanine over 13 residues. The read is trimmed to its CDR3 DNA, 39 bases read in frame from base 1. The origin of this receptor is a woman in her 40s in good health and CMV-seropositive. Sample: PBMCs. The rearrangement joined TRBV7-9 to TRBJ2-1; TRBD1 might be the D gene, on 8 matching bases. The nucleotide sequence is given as TGTGCCAGCAGCCAGACAGGGGAGGGTGAGCAGTTCTTC. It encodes CASSQTGEGEQFF.